The rows below give T cell receptor beta chains drawn from one sample of a study of regulatory T cells in long-lasting Graves disease. A single record per CDR3 protein comes from TCRdb applying MiXCR to the multiplex PCR reads. The sample yields 300,000 to 350,000 distinct CDR3 sequences, roughly a fifth seen once. The material sequenced was peripheral blood mononuclear cells (PBMCs), taken when the disease was refractory, from a patient treated with antithyroid drugs. The receptors come from a female donor with Graves disease. The CDR3 runs from the conserved cysteine through the conserved F or W. Fields, in order: clone size, D gene, V gene, J gene, CDR3 DNA, CDR3 protein. The D gene is left open where the match is weak. Clone size, where shown, is once, few, many, or a class for clones that have expanded.

few	NA	TRBV5-1	TRBJ1-3	TGCGCCAGCAGCCCGTCAGTCGGGGAACACACCATATATTTT	CASSPSVGEHTIYF
many	NA	TRBV28	TRBJ1-5	TGTGCCAGCAGCCCAAGCCTCAATCAGCCCCAGCATTTT	CASSPSLNQPQHF
many	NA	TRBV2	TRBJ1-2	TGTGCCAGCAGCGAGGCGCCTCAGGGGTTCGGCTACACCTTC	CASSEAPQGFGYTF
few	TRBD2	TRBV5-1	TRBJ2-7	TGCGCCAGCAGGCCTAGCGGGACATCGTACGAGCAGTACTTC	CASRPSGTSYEQYF
many	TRBD1	TRBV7-2	TRBJ1-5	TGTGCCAGCGGCAAGAGGGGGCAGGAGCAGCCCCAGCATTTT	CASGKRGQEQPQHF
NA	NA	TRBV30	TRBJ2-7	TGTGCCTGGAGTGGAGGGGGGGGCCTCTCCTACGAGCAGTACTTC	CAWSGGGGLSYEQYF
many	TRBD1	TRBV6-2/TRBV6-3	TRBJ1-5	TGTGCCAGCAGTTACCCCACAGGGGGCCTACTCAATCAGCCCCAGCATTTT	CASSYPTGGLLNQPQHF
NA	NA	TRBV6-1	TRBJ1-2	TGTGCCAGCAGCCTCGTACAGGGCAAGGAATATGGCTACACCTTC	CASSLVQGKEYGYTF
few	NA	TRBV6-1	TRBJ1-5	TGTGCCAGCACCAAAAGGACGGCGTGGGGTCAGCCCCAGCATTTT	CASTKRTAWGQPQHF
many	NA	TRBV20-1	TRBJ1-1	TGCAGTGCTAGAGATCGGGTAGGGGGATCTGAAGCTTTCTTT	CSARDRVGGSEAFF
NA	NA	TRBV5-1	TRBJ2-2	TGCGCCAGCAGCTTGGAAGCGTACACCTCGAACACCGGGGAGCTGTTTTTT	CASSLEAYTSNTGELFF
NA	TRBD1	TRBV11-3	TRBJ2-5	TGTGCCAGCAGTCAAAGTCCGGGACAGGGGACCCAGTACTTC	CASSQSPGQGTQYF
NA	NA	TRBV10-1	TRBJ1-1	TGCGCCAGCAGGATAAACACTGAAGCTTTCTTT	CASRINTEAFF
NA	TRBD1	TRBV5-1	TRBJ1-4	TGCGCCAGCAGCCAAAACAGGGGGTCTAATGAAAAACTGTTTTTT	CASSQNRGSNEKLFF
NA	NA	TRBV18	TRBJ1-2	TGTGCCAGCTCACTTGACAGCGCCTATGGCTACACCTTC	CASSLDSAYGYTF
NA	NA	TRBV5-1	TRBJ1-1	TGCGCCAGCAGCTTGGAGAAGGGGGAGGCAGCTTTCTTT	CASSLEKGEAAFF
many	NA	TRBV2	TRBJ1-5	TGTGCCAGCAGCCAAGGGGCGATGATTAGCAATCAGCCCCAGCATTTT	CASSQGAMISNQPQHF
NA	NA	TRBV5-4	TRBJ2-7	TGTGCCAGCAGCACGGGACAGTGGGAGGGGGACGAGCAGTACTTC	CASSTGQWEGDEQYF
few	TRBD1	TRBV20-1	TRBJ1-5	TGCAGTGCTAACCCAGGGGGCACTCAGCCCCAGCATTTT	CSANPGGTQPQHF
few	NA	TRBV6-1	TRBJ1-1	TGTGCCAGCAGCCCCGACTGGGGGGCGATGAGAACTGAAGCTTTCTTT	CASSPDWGAMRTEAFF
once	TRBD1	TRBV6-2/TRBV6-3	TRBJ2-7	TGTGCCAGCAGTTACTCCAGGGGGAGCGAGCAGTACTTC	CASSYSRGSEQYF
few	NA	TRBV6-1	TRBJ2-7	TGTGCCGGCAGCCGGGGTGCGGTCTCCTACGAGCAGTACTTC	CAGSRGAVSYEQYF
few	NA	TRBV6-1	TRBJ1-5	TGTGCCAGCAGTCGTCCCGGGACATGGTATAGCAATCAGCCCCAGCATTTT	CASSRPGTWYSNQPQHF
many	NA	TRBV12-3/TRBV12-4	TRBJ2-7	TGTGCCAGCAGTTTCAGGAGCGAGCAGTACTTC	CASSFRSEQYF
many	NA	TRBV7-2	TRBJ1-2	TGTGCCAGCAGCGGATATGGTGATCGTGGCTACACCTTC	CASSGYGDRGYTF
NA	NA	TRBV6-1	TRBJ1-1	TGTGCCAGCACTCAGAGGGACGCACGAGAAGCTTTCTTT	CASTQRDAREAFF
many	TRBD1	TRBV11-2	TRBJ2-2	TGTGCCAGCAGCGCATTGTGGCTACAGGGGGCCGGGGAGCTGTTTTTT	CASSALWLQGAGELFF
many	NA	TRBV2	TRBJ1-6	TGTGCCAGCACCCTAGGCAGTAATTCACCCCTCCACTTT	CASTLGSNSPLHF
many	NA	TRBV4-1	TRBJ1-2	TGCGCCAGCAGCCATTTCTCACAGACTAACTATGGCTACACCTTC	CASSHFSQTNYGYTF
many	NA	TRBV28	TRBJ1-2	TGTGCCAGCAGTATCGGGGCCTTCTATGGCTACACCTTC	CASSIGAFYGYTF
few	TRBD1	TRBV15	TRBJ1-2	TGTGCCACCAGCAGAGATAGGGGGCTTTCTGGCTACACCTTC	CATSRDRGLSGYTF
NA	NA	TRBV10-3	TRBJ1-1	TGTGCCATCAGTGAGTCTGATGAACGGGCAGCGGCTTTCTTT	CAISESDERAAAFF
few	TRBD1	TRBV7-9	TRBJ1-1	TGTGCCAGCAGCTTTTGGGCCGGGACAGGGAGGACTGAAGCTTTCTTT	CASSFWAGTGRTEAFF
few	NA	TRBV4-1	TRBJ1-1	TGCGCCAGCAGCCAAGAAAACGGTGGTGAAGCTTTCTTT	CASSQENGGEAFF
NA	NA	TRBV7-8	TRBJ1-6	TGTGCCAGCACCCTAGAGGTCCAGGGCAGCTCCTATAATTCACCCCTCCACTTT	CASTLEVQGSSYNSPLHF
NA	TRBD2	TRBV20-1	TRBJ2-3	TGCAGTGCTAGAGGCCCCGGTCCGGGACTAGGGGAAAATACGCAGTATTTT	CSARGPGPGLGENTQYF
few	NA	TRBV2	TRBJ2-5	TGTGCCAGCAGTGTTTGGGGGCGCGAGACCCAGTACTTC	CASSVWGRETQYF
many	TRBD2	TRBV27	TRBJ2-7	TGTGCCAGCAGTTTTCGGCGGGAGAGATACGAGCAGTACTTC	CASSFRRERYEQYF
few	NA	TRBV2	TRBJ2-3	TGTGCCAGCAGATATCTACTAGGGATCCTCATTAGCACAGATACGCAGTATTTT	CASRYLLGILISTDTQYF
many	NA	TRBV28	TRBJ1-6	TGTGCCAGCAGTTTATCACTTCAAATAGAGTCACCCCTCCACTTT	CASSLSLQIESPLHF
few	NA	TRBV27	TRBJ2-7	TGTGCCAGCAGCCCTCGGGGGGCGACCTTCTACGAGCAGTACTTC	CASSPRGATFYEQYF
many	TRBD1	TRBV19	TRBJ1-2	TGTGCCAGTAGTTATCTAGGGACAGTTTCGCTTGGCTACACCTTC	CASSYLGTVSLGYTF
many	NA	TRBV11-2	TRBJ2-7	TGTGCCAGCAGCTTAGAAGCTCAAACCACCTACGAGCAGTACTTC	CASSLEAQTTYEQYF
many	NA	TRBV28	TRBJ1-1	TGTGCCAGCAGTTTCTGCGACAGCCATCTAAACGGAGTTATTATGAACACTGAAGCTTTCTTT	CASSFCDSHLNGVIMNTEAFF
many	NA	TRBV5-1	TRBJ1-1	TGCGCCAGCGGCTTGTCGACAGTAAACACTGAAGCTTTCTTT	CASGLSTVNTEAFF
many	NA	TRBV3-1	TRBJ2-5	TGTGCCAGCAGCCAAGAATGGGGACGATTGCGGGGACAAAGAGTGGCCCAGTACTTC	CASSQEWGRLRGQRVAQYF
few	TRBD2	TRBV20-1	TRBJ2-1	TGCAGTGCGGGACGAGCGGGGGGCTCCTACAATGAGCAGTTCTTC	CSAGRAGGSYNEQFF
few	TRBD1	TRBV4-1	TRBJ1-2	TGCGCCAGCAGCCAGACAGGGAGAGACTATGGCTACACCTTC	CASSQTGRDYGYTF
NA	TRBD1	TRBV20-1	TRBJ1-4	TGCAGTGCTAGAAAAGACAGGGAAGGCGAAAAACTGTTTTTT	CSARKDREGEKLFF
NA	NA	TRBV10-1	TRBJ2-7	TGCGCCAGCAGTGACCTTGTAGGGAGCTCCTACGAGCAGTACTTC	CASSDLVGSSYEQYF
NA	TRBD1	TRBV5-6	TRBJ2-7	TGTGCCAGCAGCTTGCCGGGACAGGGGATAAGTTCCTACGAGCAGTACTTC	CASSLPGQGISSYEQYF
few	TRBD1	TRBV24-1	TRBJ1-2	TGTGCCACCAGTGACCCAGGGACAGGGGACGGCTACACCTTC	CATSDPGTGDGYTF
many	NA	TRBV28	TRBJ2-7	TGTGCCAGCAGCGTCCGACGGGGTAAGACCTACGAGCAGTACTTC	CASSVRRGKTYEQYF
many	NA	TRBV6-1	TRBJ1-2	TGTGCCAGCGTGGGGGGGACGTATGGCTACACCTTC	CASVGGTYGYTF
few	NA	TRBV19	TRBJ1-2	TGTGCCAGTAGTTGGACTCCTATACAGACGAACCCCTATGGCTACACCTTC	CASSWTPIQTNPYGYTF